These T cell receptor beta chains were read from a single sample in a study of technical replicates of blood from a handful of donors. Sequenced by immunoSEQ multiplex PCR; TCRdb stores in-frame clones only, minus some. The sample shows fewer than 100,000 clones, nearly 98% of them seen only once. Sequenced material: T cells isolated from PBMCs. The receptors stem from a human donor in good health. The conserved cysteine and the conserved F or W are not part of the CDR3 here.

TRBJ2-5,TRBV5-4,ASSLVTQGETQY
TRBJ1-2,TRBV11-2,ASSLETGVWGYT
TRBJ2-7,TRBV2,ASTGLAGGGEQY
TRBJ2-7,TRBV27,ASKQTGVKYEQY
TRBJ1-1,TRBV11-2,ASSFVRTGGETEAF
TRBJ1-1,TRBV4-2,ASSQADRGNTEAF
TRBJ1-1,TRBV9,ASSPGFRVVNTEAF
TRBJ1-5,TRBV4-1,ASSQAPPPTEQPQH
TRBJ1-5,TRBV27,ASSLVGGGNQPQH
TRBJ1-4,TRBV9,ASSPGQNEKLF
TRBJ2-3,TRBV27,ASSFIRAGGEDTQY
TRBJ1-5,TRBV6-1,ASSEAAGYSNQPQH
TRBJ2-7,TRBV28,ASIGLADDYEQY
TRBJ1-1,TRBV27,ASSLYKNTEAF
TRBJ1-2,TRBV4-3,ASSQARDRGYT
TRBJ1-1,TRBV7-5,ARSKVYRENTEAF
TRBJ1-5,TRBV7-9,ASSLAGTGHQPQH
TRBJ1-1,TRBV7-9,ASSFSSENTEAF
TRBJ1-3,TRBV2,ASSLSGGQGNTIY
TRBJ1-1,TRBV11-2,ASSFSDRGSEAF
TRBJ2-3,TRBV10-3,AISSTGGADTQY
TRBJ1-5,TRBV28,ASSLIGLRQPQH
TRBJ2-3,TRBV5-1,ASSRTGVTTDTQY
TRBJ2-1,TRBV4-3,ASSQTPAGTGDPEQF
TRBJ1-2,TRBV7-2,ASSADRGPYGYT
TRBJ1-2,TRBV6-5,ASSYAGQTNYGYT
TRBJ2-7,TRBV7-2,ASSSPGTATYEQY
TRBJ2-3,TRBV5-6,ASSFPGTGQDTQY
TRBJ1-5,TRBV29-1,SVLGWTGLQPQH
TRBJ2-7,TRBV19,ASGTSGPKGDEQY
TRBJ2-3,TRBV9,ASSAGTSLTTDTQY
TRBJ1-1,TRBV30,APGGGEAF
TRBJ2-2,TRBV15,ATSRDKETGELF
TRBJ1-5,TRBV7-8,ASNLDRDNQPQH
TRBJ2-7,TRBV6-6,ASSFLSVAYEQY
TRBJ1-2,TRBV2,ASMEGNGYT
TRBJ2-2,TRBV5-1,ASSFRDTNTGELF
TRBJ1-2,TRBV9,ASSAELQGLYGYT
TRBJ2-5,TRBV11-2,ASSLAWDLQETQY
TRBJ1-5,TRBV7-9,ASSLGQMDQPQH
TRBJ1-1,TRBV5-5,ASSSRQGNTEAF
TRBJ2-1,TRBV4-1,ASSPWTGSNEQF
TRBJ2-5,TRBV28,ASSLPPSSRAQY
TRBJ2-5,TRBV11-3,ASSLDGTSQTQY
TRBJ2-3,TRBV30,AIGTGVGTDTQY
TRBJ2-7,TRBV18,ASSRTLFYEQY
TRBJ2-1,TRBV11-2,ASSPLQGRSYNEQF
TRBJ1-1,TRBV27,ASSWRGQNTEAF
TRBJ1-5,TRBV28,ASSPLDRDNQPQH
TRBJ2-5,TRBV7-9,ASSLNRIAKETQY
TRBJ2-2,TRBV19,ASSTIFPNTGELF
TRBJ2-2,TRBV4-2,ASSQDRPGSTGELF
TRBJ2-1,TRBV9,ASSMGGLALYNEQF
TRBJ1-2,TRBV28,ASSLLTGNRNGYT
TRBJ2-3,TRBV6-6,ASNPGGISTDTQY
TRBJ1-1,TRBV2,ASSEFGNTEAF
TRBJ2-3,TRBV5-5,ASSLEMGLAGGQGTDTQY
TRBJ2-2,TRBV28,ASSFAQGGGELF
TRBJ1-5,TRBV15,ATSRDRTGGQPQH